This T cell receptor (beta chain) was documented in a study of blood T cell repertoires in COVID-19. Background on the study: Sources were T cells, B-cell-depleted T cells, or PBMCs; the material itself was cDNA or gDNA.

The CDR3 runs 14 residues. Germline V gene lookup returns CDR1 ENHRY and CDR2 SYGVKD. Trimming removed 7 bases at V and 0 bases at J, with 13 bases between. As handled by the study authors: Researchers report that nucleated cell counts were estimated from reference gene primer amplification. Sequencing was performed with immunoSEQ multiplex PCR; in TCRdb, only in-frame clones are kept and a portion is missing. That table furnishes V, J and clone size, whereas the DNA furnished D and trimming. The sample lists some 260,000 clones, 82% occurring once. The source material was peripheral blood. V gene TRBV10-3 combines with J gene TRBJ2-7; a possible D gene is TRBD1 (6 bases). The source is a woman aged 80 or over with active or convalescent COVID-19. The CDR3 reads CAIKATGSSYEQYF. The CDR3 DNA sequence: TGTGCCATCAAAGCGACAGGCAGCTCCTACGAGCAGTACTTC.